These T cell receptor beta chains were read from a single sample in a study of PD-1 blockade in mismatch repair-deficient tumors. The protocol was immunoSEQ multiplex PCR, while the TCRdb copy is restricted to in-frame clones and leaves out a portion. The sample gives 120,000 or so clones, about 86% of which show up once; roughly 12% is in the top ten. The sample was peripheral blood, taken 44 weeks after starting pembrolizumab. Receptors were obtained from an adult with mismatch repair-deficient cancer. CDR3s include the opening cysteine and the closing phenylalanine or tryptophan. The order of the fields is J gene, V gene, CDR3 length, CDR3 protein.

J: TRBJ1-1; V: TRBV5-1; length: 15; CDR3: CASSLGQASLGEAFF
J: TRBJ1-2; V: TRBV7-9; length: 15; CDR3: CASNNPGLSRDGYTF
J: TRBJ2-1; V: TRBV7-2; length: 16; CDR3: CASSLAGTGGHNEQFF
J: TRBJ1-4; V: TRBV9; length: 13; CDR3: CASSRGNNEKLFF
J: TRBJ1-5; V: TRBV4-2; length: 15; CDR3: CASSQGTDSNQPQHF
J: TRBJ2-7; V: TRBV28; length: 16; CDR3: CASSSAGEGGSYEQYF
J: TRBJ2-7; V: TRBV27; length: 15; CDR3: CASSPPRGGPYEQYF
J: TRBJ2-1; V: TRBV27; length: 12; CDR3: CASSQSGGEQFF
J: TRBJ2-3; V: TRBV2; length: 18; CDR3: CASSDLHRGEPTTDTQYF
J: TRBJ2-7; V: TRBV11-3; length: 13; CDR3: CASSQGRAYEQYF